The 16 T cell receptor beta chains given below trace back to one sample, sequenced in a study of T cells in tuberculosis. TCRdb's copy holds only in-frame clones and misses some; the assay was immunoSEQ multiplex PCR. The sample contains roughly 29,000 clones, 80% to 95% of which appear only once. Sample: PBMCs. Source of these receptors: a donor between 10 and 35 years old with latent tuberculosis or without tuberculosis infection.

This chain joins TRBV7-2 and TRBJ1-1; D is ambiguous. Trimming stripped 5 bases from V and 1 base from J, with 5 bases between. From germline, CDR1 is SGHTA and CDR2 FQGNSA. The CDR3 spans 12 residues. The CDR3 is CASSRANTEAFF. The CDR3 coding sequence is TGTGCCAGCAGCCGCGCGAACACTGAAGCTTTCTTT.

The count of this clone is one. The genes are TRBV4-1 and TRBJ2-3, with 9 bases matching TRBD1. V gave up 4 bases and J gave up 4 bases; unmatched junction bases: 3. Germline loops: CDR1 MGHRA, CDR2 YSYEKL. This CDR3 spans 14 amino acids. The CDR3: CASSPGQGSDTQYF. CDR3 in DNA: TGCGCCAGCAGCCCGGGACAGGGCTCAGATACGCAGTATTTT.

This clone was detected a few times. This chain uses TRBV13 with TRBJ1-2; no clear D gene. The V gene lost 4 bases and the J gene lost 4 bases, with 19 bases spanning the gap. The V gene's germline CDR1 is PRHDT and CDR2 FYEKMQ (reference sequence). The CDR3 spans 16 residues. The CDR3 here is CASSSGERPLLYGYTF. As DNA, the CDR3 is TGTGCCAGCAGCTCCGGGGAGCGCCCACTTCTCTATGGCTACACCTTC.

The CDR3 DNA is TGTGCCAGCAGCCGCGACCCGGGACAGGCCGTTCAGCCCCAGCATTTT. Translation: CASSRDPGQAVQPQHF. This chain links TRBV4-2 with TRBJ1-5, with 8 bases lining up with TRBD1. Germline lookup yields CDR1 LGHNA and CDR2 YNFKEQ. The CDR3 runs to 16 residues. V was pared by 4 bases and J by 6 bases, with 11 bases of the junction left unmatched.

This clone was recorded a few times. V is TRBV19 and J is TRBJ2-7; 8 bases are a match to TRBD2. V trimming: 5 bases; J trimming: 2 bases; junction bases outside the gene matches: 5. The CDR3 is 14 amino acids. Germline V gene data show CDR1 as LNHDA and CDR2 as SQIVND (reference sequence). CDR3 loop: CASSLIAGTYEQYF. As DNA, the CDR3 is TGTGCCAGTAGTCTCATAGCGGGAACCTACGAGCAGTACTTC.

The chain has TRBV4-2 and TRBJ2-1, with 7 bases lining up with TRBD1. The CDR3 consists of 14 residues. V trimming: 2 bases; J trimming: 5 bases; junction bases outside the gene matches: 3. Germline V gene sequence: CDR1 LGHNA, CDR2 YNFKEQ. The CDR3 region has the DNA TGTGCCAGCAGCCAATATGACAGGGACAATGAGCAGTTCTTC. Translation: CASSQYDRDNEQFF.

The chain couples TRBV21-1 to TRBJ2-7; the table's D call, TRBD2, was not checked against the DNA. TRBV21-1 is a listed pseudogene. The CDR3 consists of 17 residues. CDR3 sequence: CASTSPIGFRGSYEQYF. As DNA, the CDR3 is TGTGCCAGCACCTCTCCCATCGGCTTCCGGGGGTCTTACGAGCAGTACTTC.

The V and J genes are TRBV15 and TRBJ2-7; D is undetermined. The germline V and J ends were trimmed by 3 bases and 6 bases, with 6 bases remaining between them. Germline CDR1 is LNHNV and CDR2 is YYDKDF (reference sequence). This CDR3 comprises 11 residues. The CDR3 loop is CATSRNSEQYF. The DNA of the CDR3 is TGTGCCACCAGCAGGAACAGCGAGCAGTACTTC.

V is TRBV6-5 and J is TRBJ1-5; D gene ambiguous. Trimming removed 7 bases from V and 10 bases from J, with 14 bases in between. CDR1 MNHEY and CDR2 SVGAGI come from the germline V gene. The CDR3 runs to 12 residues. CDR3 sequence reads: CASNKASGPQHF. CDR3 sequence (DNA): TGTGCCAGCAACAAAGCGTCCGGTCCCCAGCATTTT.

CDR3: CASSLRTGNYGYTF. The CDR3 DNA reads as TGTGCCAGCAGCCTCAGGACGGGGAACTATGGCTACACCTTC. The rearrangement links TRBV7-2 to TRBJ1-2; D uncertain. Trimming stripped 5 bases from V and 2 bases from J, with 12 bases between. This CDR3 has 14 amino acids. CDR1 and CDR2 (germline): SGHTA, FQGNSA.

The chain has TRBV5-4 and TRBJ2-3; 10 positions agree with TRBD1. The V segment lost 0 bases and the J segment 3 bases; nucleotides outside the gene matches: 4. Germline CDR1 and CDR2: SGHNT and YYREEE (reference sequence). There are 16 residues in the CDR3. This chain's CDR3 is CASSLGQGARTDTQYF. The CDR3 DNA reads TGTGCCAGCAGCTTGGGACAGGGGGCGCGGACAGATACGCAGTATTTT.

This chain uses TRBV7-9 with TRBJ1-1; D ambiguous. CDR1 and CDR2 from the germline V gene are SEHNR and FQNEAQ (reference sequence). The CDR3 sequence is 13 residues long. The V end lost 5 bases, the J end lost 4 bases, and 11 bases lay between the germline ends. The DNA for the CDR3 is TGTGCCAGCAGCCTCGCCCGGGGCACTGAAGCTTTCTTT. Translated, it gives CASSLARGTEAFF.

In this sample, this clone turned up once. The chain couples TRBV19 to TRBJ1-2; D not certain. Germline assignment: CDR1 LNHDA and CDR2 SQIVND (reference sequence). Trimming took 5 bases from V and 5 from J, leaving 27 bases between them. This CDR3 region has 18 residues. The CDR3 bases are TGTGCCAGTAGTTCGTCCGGGGAAAGGACCTGGCGAGGATATGGCTACACCTTC. It specifies CASSSSGERTWRGYGYTF.

The rearrangement uses TRBV19 and TRBJ1-5; maybe TRBD1 (6 bases). Trimming cost V 5 bases and J 5 bases, with 16 bases left between them. The CDR3 spans 15 residues. CDR1 is LNHDA and CDR2 is SQIVND in the germline V gene (reference sequence). CDR3 coding DNA: TGTGCCAGTAGTCCAAAGGACAGCTCGTATCAGCCCCAGCATTTT. This sequence encodes CASSPKDSSYQPQHF.

J is TRBJ2-3 and V is TRBV6-5; no reliable D call. The germline V gene has CDR1 MNHEY and CDR2 SVGAGI. The CDR3 has 12 residues. V dropped 5 bases and J dropped 4 bases, with 7 bases sitting between them. The CDR3 DNA follows: TGTGCCAGCAGTACCAACTCAGATACGCAGTATTTT. Its translation: CASSTNSDTQYF.

The rearrangement links TRBV5-1 to TRBJ2-5; TRBD1 might be the D (6 bases). V lost 2 bases and J 1 base, leaving 15 bases between the germline ends. CDR1 and CDR2 from the germline V gene are SGHRS and YFSETQ. There are 16 residues in the CDR3. The CDR3 sequence is CASSFSGAVVQETQYF. DNA of the CDR3: TGCGCCAGCAGCTTTTCAGGGGCGGTTGTCCAAGAGACCCAGTACTTC.